Reported below is one T cell receptor beta chain. This clone's antigen is unknown. No base-level quality is on record; no much larger clone is a single base apart. The donors were healthy, HIV-negative adults with no recently reported acute infections or vaccinations. All donors were Caucasian adults living in Nashville, Tennessee, USA. CD4+ T cells were enriched by magnetic negative selection, after which naive cells were positively selected on CD45RA and the negative fraction was taken as the memory subset. Blood was obtained by leukapheresis, after which PBMCs were separated by Ficoll-Histopaque density gradient centrifugation and cryopreserved in liquid nitrogen vapor phase. Analytical flow cytometry was used to check the purity and quantity of every magnetically sorted T cell population. Genomic DNA was isolated from every sorted fraction and measured by UV absorbance on a Nanodrop 2000c. Using the deep immunoSEQ assay, TCR CDR3 regions were amplified from genomic DNA by multiplex PCR. For each cell subset, the extracted genomic DNA was distributed evenly across all wells of several immunoSEQ 96-well plates, and each plate served as one replicate. For sorted subsets, about 200 ng genomic DNA, equal to 30,000 or so T cell genomes, was loaded into each replicate PCR. Purified libraries were quantified with a Qubit 3.0 fluorometer, sized on a Bioanalyzer 2100, and re-quantified with the KAPA Library Quantification kit. A separate single-read 150-cycle Illumina NextSeq 550 flow cell was used to sequence each immunoSEQ 96-well plate. The authors' pipeline ran thus. Because only junctional sequences without quality scores were contained in the immunoSEQ output, filtering matching that applied to full-length reads could not be performed. To assign V/J genes and CDR3, sequences were annotated against IMGT germline references using PyIR, a Python wrapper for IgBLAST v1.9. Reads with weak V/J assignments (E-value above 1e-6), missing CDR3, stop codons, out-of-frame junctions, or ambiguous translated residues were removed. V3J clonotypes were defined as sequences sharing the same inferred V gene, J gene, and CDR3 amino acid sequence. Percentage overlap between repertoires was computed as shared unique clonotypes divided by the size of the smaller repertoire. RTK rarefaction, the Chao1 estimator, and Recon v2.1 estimates of unobserved clonotypes were used to assess repertoire richness. OLGA was used to compute generation probabilities for all TCRbeta clonotypes that the gDNA method yielded from a handful of donors. The source is immuneACCESS, and TCRdb retained only in-frame sequences with V and J called. Part of the clones is not carried over; for the studies checked, unresolved V genes explain less than half of this, and the remainder is unexplained. V and J calls and clone size follow that table, whereas D and trimming were derived from the DNA. The sample contains 950,000 to 1,100,000 clones, approximately 76% of them found a single time. About 1.5% of the sample rests with the top ten.

These data belong to a study of shared clonotypes between healthy human individuals (dated by TCRdb to between 2020 and 2021). As for the study more broadly: The cohort comprised a couple of women and three men aged 18 to 49 years. For each donor, CD4 naive and CD4 memory were each run on three plates, CD8 naive on two plates, and CD8 memory on one plate. Blood TCR repertoires of roughly five healthy adults were deeply sequenced to estimate repertoire size and the extent of clonotype sharing between individuals. Different laboratories and diverse techniques were used to prepare libraries and sequence TCR repertoires, to increase sequencing depth and limit assay-specific biases. Each donor's leukapheresis produced roughly between roughly 0.85 and 10 billion PBMCs.

Overall study outcomes, separate from this receptor: Compared with non-shared clonotypes, clonotypes shared by all four sorted-subset donors had higher generation probabilities. The genetic and exposure-history diversity represented was limited by the small number of donors. Naive subsets generally had larger estimated clonotype richness than memory subsets did. Pairwise subsampling indicated that sequencing depth was expected to affect the degree of clonotype sharing among donors. Sampling was restricted to blood, and TCR repertoires in tissues likely differ from the TCR repertoires found in blood. Incomplete sequencing was indicated by rarefaction of sorted-subset datasets, despite the large sequencing depth. When a handful of donors were compared, the shared fraction of clonotypes was approximately 5% for naive CD4, less than 4% for naive CD8, roughly 2.5% for memory CD4, and 0.3% to 0.5% for memory CD8.

V was cut back by 6 bases and J by 6 bases, leaving a gap of 15 bases between them. Via the germline V gene, CDR1 is SGHAT and CDR2 FQNNGV. Counted from cysteine to phenylalanine, this CDR3 has 13 amino acids. Kept here is only the CDR3 DNA, which spans 39 bases and is read in frame from base 1. The source of this sequence is a man aged 18 to 30 in good health. Sequencing was performed on memory CD4+ T cells sorted from blood. The meaning of the sample's cell subset or site label: CD45RA-negative fraction. The V and J segments used are TRBV11-2 and TRBJ2-7; the D gene is perhaps TRBD2, on 6 matching bases. This receptor carries the CDR3 CASRGGLGREQYF. The bases are TGTGCCAGCAGGGGGGGACTTGGGCGCGAGCAGTACTTC.